Each of the 21 T cell receptor beta chains below was sequenced from the same sample in a study of breast tumors, draining lymph nodes, adjacent tissues. TCRdb redid the calling of the multiplex PCR reads with MiXCR, one entry per CDR3 protein. The sample has fewer than 150,000 distinct CDR3 sequences; 21% are singletons. Breast cancer patients provided tissue from their axillary draining lymph nodes. Material for sequencing was axillary lymph node tissue. These receptors came from a female donor with breast cancer. Some clones in this sample may be carry-over from other donors' samples.

This clonotype occurred many times. The chain couples TRBV6-6 to TRBJ2-1, with D possibly TRBD2 on 5 matching bases. The CDR3 contains 15 residues. Trimming removed 5 bases from V and 5 bases from J, with 16 bases in between. Germline V gene lookup returns CDR1 MNHNY and CDR2 SVGAGI (reference sequence). The chain's CDR3 is CASSRLRGSNNEQFF. In DNA form, the CDR3 reads TGTGCCAGCAGTCGCTTAAGAGGGAGCAACAATGAGCAGTTCTTC.

This clonotype was detected many times. This chain joins TRBV10-1 and TRBJ1-4; TRBD1 agrees at 9 bases. This CDR3 region has 17 residues. The germline CDR1 and CDR2 sequences are WNHNN and SYGVQD (reference sequence). V trimming: 5 bases; J trimming: 3 bases; junction bases outside the gene matches: 10. The CDR3 nucleotides read TGCGCCAGCAGTACCCTGGACAGGGGTCGGGCTAATGAAAAACTGTTTTTT. Residues: CASSTLDRGRANEKLFF.

This clonotype was found many times. V is TRBV20-1 and J is TRBJ2-1; TRBD2 aligns across 8 bases. J lost 5 bases, V lost 7 bases, and 13 bases had no gene match. The length of the CDR3 is 15 residues. Looked up from germline, CDR1 is DFQATT and CDR2 is SNEGSKA (reference sequence). The CDR3 here is CSVPGWREDNNEQFF. The DNA for the CDR3 is TGCAGTGTCCCAGGTTGGCGGGAGGACAACAATGAGCAGTTCTTC.

Notes on this clonotype: A much larger clone differs by one base, so this may be a read error. This sequence joins TRBV19 and TRBJ2-3; perhaps TRBD2 as D (5 bases). CDR3 size: 12 residues. From germline, CDR1 is LNHDA and CDR2 SQIVND (reference sequence). The CDR3 reads CASGIVRGTQYF. The DNA of the CDR3 is TGTGCCAGTGGTATAGTCCGAGGGACGCAGTATTTT. The variable domain in full, with the rest retrieved from reference TRBV19 and TRBJ2-3, is DGGITQSPKYLFRKEGQNVTLSCEQNLNHDAMYWYRQDPGQGLRLIYYSQIVNDFQKGDIAEGYSVSREKKESFPLTVTSAQKNPTAFYLCASGIVRGTQYFGPGTRLTVL.

This clonotype has at least ten counts. V is TRBV12-3 or TRBV12-4 and J is TRBJ1-4; D is ambiguous. This CDR3 has 14 residues. The germline V and J ends were trimmed by 3 bases and 6 bases, with 11 bases remaining between them. CDR3 sequence reads: CASSFKFGDEKLFF. The CDR3 coding sequence is TGTGCCAGCAGTTTTAAGTTTGGGGATGAAAAACTGTTTTTT.

This clonotype was counted many times. V gene TRBV7-9 combines with J gene TRBJ2-1; TRBD2 matches at 11 bases. Germline assignment: CDR1 SEHNR and CDR2 FQNEAQ (reference sequence). The trim removed 4 bases at V and 8 bases at J, leaving 13 bases unmatched. This CDR3 is 17 amino acids long. The CDR3 region has the DNA TGTGCCAGCAGCTCCCTTTTAGCGGGAGGGCCTGGGGATGAGCAGTTCTTC. This translates into CASSSLLAGGPGDEQFF.

On this clonotype itself: A much larger clone lies a single base off, so this may be a read error. Because the CDR3 is missing its conserved closing phenylalanine or tryptophan, this is likely a read error. V gene TRBV12-3 or TRBV12-4 combines with J gene TRBJ2-2; D unclear. The CDR3 runs to 12 residues. V shed 9 bases and J shed 6 bases, with 11 bases lying between them. CDR3 nucleotides: TGTGCCAGTGACTCACCATCCGGGGAGCTGTTTTCT. Translation gives CASDSPSGELFS.

This clonotype was seen many times. The rearrangement uses TRBV6-5 and TRBJ2-1, with TRBD2 identical over 7 bases. The CDR3 is made up of 13 amino acids. CDR1 and CDR2 from the germline V gene are MNHEY and SVGAGI. V dropped 2 bases and J dropped 11; count of bases not matched to a gene: 6. The CDR3 is CASSYTLTSQQFF. DNA for the CDR3: TGTGCCAGCAGTTACACACTGACTAGCCAGCAGTTCTTC.

V is TRBV6-6 and J is TRBJ1-5; possibly TRBD1 for D (6 bases). The V end lost 0 bases, the J end lost 6 bases, and 12 bases lay between the germline ends. Germline values: CDR1 MNHNY, CDR2 SVGAGI (reference sequence). CDR3 length equals 15 residues. CDR3 nucleotides: TGTGCCAGCAGTTACTCGATGGGGGGCGGTCAGCCCCAGCATTTT. It yields the protein CASSYSMGGGQPQHF.

There are many counts of this clonotype. V gene TRBV10-3 combines with J gene TRBJ1-2; D is unclear. Germline CDR1 and CDR2: ENHRY and SYGVKD. The CDR3 extends over 13 amino acids. V shed 8 bases and J shed 6 bases, with 16 bases lying between them. This chain's CDR3 is CAIRLREVDGYTF. In DNA form, the CDR3 reads TGTGCCATCCGTTTACGGGAAGTCGATGGCTACACCTTC.

The sample holds many counts of this clonotype. The rearrangement joins TRBV5-1 to TRBJ2-3; D might be TRBD1 or TRBD2, each matching 6 bases. This CDR3 is built from 17 residues. Trimming pared 4 bases from V and 2 bases from J, leaving 20 bases between. CDR1 SGHRS and CDR2 YFSETQ come from the germline V gene. The CDR3 loop reads CASSPHGGTPNTDTQYF. The CDR3 DNA reads TGCGCCAGCAGCCCCCATGGGGGGACACCGAACACAGATACGCAGTATTTT.

The sample holds many counts of this clonotype. The chain uses TRBV5-1 and TRBJ1-3; no clear D gene. The CDR3 covers 14 residues. V lost 6 bases, J lost 0 bases, and 10 bases lay in between. Germline CDR1 SGHRS, CDR2 YFSETQ. This CDR3 is CASKRDLSGNTIYF. CDR3 DNA: TGCGCCAGCAAAAGGGATCTCTCTGGAAACACCATATATTTT.

This clonotype was seen many times. This chain connects TRBV20-1 to TRBJ2-1; unclear D gene. Germline V gene lookup returns CDR1 DFQATT and CDR2 SNEGSKA (reference sequence). V was cut by 6 bases and J by 2 bases, with 5 bases left in between. The CDR3 has 11 amino acids. The CDR3 region has the DNA TGCAGTGCGACGACCTACAATGAGCAGTTCTTC. Protein sequence: CSATTYNEQFF.

The table lists this clonotype with many counts. The chain carries TRBV19 and TRBJ2-5, with D unresolved. The germline gives CDR1 LNHDA, CDR2 SQIVND (reference sequence). This CDR3 region has 13 residues. Trimming shortened V by 0 bases and J by 1 base, and 3 bases separated the two germline ends. The CDR3 is CASSIDGQETQYF. For the CDR3, the DNA is TGTGCCAGTAGTATAGATGGCCAAGAGACCCAGTACTTC.

In this sample, this clonotype turned up many times. This chain connects TRBV5-1 to TRBJ1-3; D is ambiguous. CDR1 and CDR2 from the germline V gene are SGHRS and YFSETQ. V was shortened by 0 bases and J by 0 bases, with 10 bases between the two germline ends. The CDR3 extends over 16 amino acids. The DNA of the CDR3 is TGCGCCAGCAGCTTGGTTCCGGTGGGCTCTGGAAACACCATATATTTT. It encodes CASSLVPVGSGNTIYF.

This clonotype was seen repeatedly, ten times or more. J is TRBJ2-5 and V is TRBV4-1; maybe TRBD1 (5 bases). CDR1 MGHRA and CDR2 YSYEKL come from the germline V gene. V was shortened by 5 bases and J by 5 bases, with 15 bases between the two germline ends. This CDR3 spans 14 amino acids. DNA of the CDR3: TGCGCCAGCAGCTCCCACCCAGGGTGGGAGACCCAGTACTTC. Its translation: CASSSHPGWETQYF.

To note about this clonotype: Since a much larger clone is just one base distant, this may be a read error. The chain is built from TRBV10-2 and TRBJ2-2; 9 bases align to TRBD2. CDR3 length: 20 amino acids. Germline CDR1 reads WSHSY; CDR2 reads SAAADI. The DNA for the CDR3 is TGCGCCAGCAGACCACAAGTCATAGCGGGAGAAGGTGTGTACACCTGGGAGCTGTTTTTT. Its translation: CASRPQVIAGEGVYTWELFF.

This clonotype was seen many times. The rearrangement joins TRBV27 to TRBJ1-6; TRBD1 aligns across 9 bases. CDR3 length: 15 amino acids. J lost 8 bases, V lost 1 base, and 3 bases had no gene match. In germline, CDR1 is MNHEY, CDR2 SMNVEV (reference sequence). CDR3 amino acids: CASSLWRDRDSPLHF. CDR3 nucleotides: TGTGCCAGCAGTTTATGGCGGGACAGGGATTCACCCCTCCACTTT.

This clonotype was seen at least ten times. The V gene is TRBV4-1, the J gene TRBJ2-1; TRBD2 agrees at 13 bases. The J segment lost 9 bases and the V segment lost 2 bases, leaving 7 bases of the junction unmatched. CDR1 and CDR2 (germline): MGHRA, YSYEKL. The CDR3 loop spans 16 amino acids. This CDR3 is CASSQLTSGRAGEQFF. The CDR3 nucleotides are TGCGCCAGCAGCCAACTTACTAGCGGGAGGGCGGGTGAGCAGTTCTTC.

This clonotype occurred many times. The V gene is TRBV5-5, the J gene TRBJ2-7; D not certain. The CDR3 totals 13 residues. Trimming stripped 1 base from V and 2 bases from J, with 7 bases between. Germline assignment: CDR1 SGHKS and CDR2 YYEKEE (reference sequence). The CDR3 sequence is CASSLNPTYEQYF. The CDR3 bases are TGTGCCAGCAGCTTGAACCCGACCTACGAGCAGTACTTC.

This clonotype was counted many times. The rearrangement uses TRBV12-3 or TRBV12-4 and TRBJ2-7; 8 nucleotides align to TRBD1. V trimming: 8 bases; J trimming: 6 bases; junction bases outside the gene matches: 6. The CDR3 extends over 12 amino acids. CDR3 amino acids: CASEDRGGEQYF. CDR3 nucleotide sequence: TGTGCCAGCGAAGACAGGGGTGGCGAGCAGTACTTC.